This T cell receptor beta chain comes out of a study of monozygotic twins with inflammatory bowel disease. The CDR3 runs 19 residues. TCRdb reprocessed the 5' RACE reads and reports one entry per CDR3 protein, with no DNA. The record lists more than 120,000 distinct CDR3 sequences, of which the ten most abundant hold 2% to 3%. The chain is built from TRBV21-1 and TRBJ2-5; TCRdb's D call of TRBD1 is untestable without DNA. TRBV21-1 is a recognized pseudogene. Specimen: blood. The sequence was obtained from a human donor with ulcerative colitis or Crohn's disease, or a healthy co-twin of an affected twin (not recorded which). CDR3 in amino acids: CASSTPVPLKRGKEETQYF.